A single sample gave rise to the 26 T cell receptor beta chains below, sequenced in a study of CD8 T cells in ankylosing spondylitis. General study points: Fewer than ten highly homologous variants made up a TCR beta motif that seemed to typify ankylosing spondylitis blood.

A single record per CDR3 protein comes from TCRdb applying MiXCR to the 5' RACE reads. The repertoire has fewer than 500,000 distinct CDR3 sequences, around 26% of them found once; the top ten carry 0.89%. Their recognized antigens are unknown. What was sequenced was blood, either unsorted or a sorted T cell fraction (not recorded which). The receptors were sampled from a male donor with ankylosing spondylitis.

J is TRBJ1-6 and V is TRBV5-1, with TRBD1 matching over 8 bases. This CDR3 comprises 18 residues. J lost 5 bases, V lost 1 base, and 11 bases had no gene match. From germline, CDR1 is SGHRS and CDR2 YFSETQ. In nucleotides, the CDR3 is TGCGCCAGCAGCTTGAAGGACACCGGACAGGGTAATAATTCACCCCTCCACTTT. Its protein is CASSLKDTGQGNNSPLHF.

This clonotype occurred a few times. This chain uses TRBV5-1 with TRBJ2-7; 7 bases are shared with TRBD1. J was trimmed by 1 base and V by 2 bases; bases with no gene match: 3. The CDR3 totals 14 residues. Germline values: CDR1 SGHRS, CDR2 YFSETQ. Here the CDR3 DNA reads TGCGCCAGCAGCTTACAGGGACAGTCCTACGAGCAGTACTTC. Translated: CASSLQGQSYEQYF.

The V and J genes are TRBV18 and TRBJ1-1; 7 bases align to TRBD1. Trimming at V came to 2 bases and at J to 2 bases, leaving 5 bases not matched to a gene. Germline CDR1 is KGHSH and CDR2 is LQKENI. The CDR3 length is 15 residues. The CDR3 DNA is TGTGCCAGCTCACCAGTAGACAGGGCCAACACTGAAGCTTTCTTT. It encodes CASSPVDRANTEAFF.

This clonotype was found a few times. The V call is TRBV3-1, the J call TRBJ2-7, with D hard to call. V was clipped by 1 base and J by 3 bases, with 1 base between them. The CDR3 runs to 11 residues. The germline gives CDR1 LGHDT, CDR2 YNNKEL (reference sequence). The CDR3 nucleotides are TGTGCCAGCAGCCAAGTCTACGAGCAGTACTTC. It codes for CASSQVYEQYF.

This chain joins TRBV7-9 and TRBJ1-2, with 10 bases lining up with TRBD1. Germline CDR1 is SEHNR and CDR2 is FQNEAQ (reference sequence). The trim removed 5 bases at V and 4 bases at J, leaving 13 bases unmatched. This CDR3 comprises 17 residues. The CDR3 reads CASSRLGTGDFSYGYTF. The DNA of the CDR3 is TGTGCCAGCAGCCGACTTGGGACAGGGGATTTTTCCTATGGCTACACCTTC.

CDR3 loop: CSVRTGGMNTEAFF. CDR3 sequence (DNA): TGCAGCGTTAGGACAGGGGGGATGAACACTGAAGCTTTCTTT. The chain is built from TRBV29-1 and TRBJ1-1; the match to TRBD1 covers 10 bases. Germline CDR1 and CDR2: SQVTM and ANQGSEA. The CDR3 length is 14 residues. Trimming at V came to 5 bases and at J to 0 bases, leaving 3 bases not matched to a gene. Supplemented by reference TRBV29-1 and TRBJ1-1, the full variable domain reads SAVISQKPSRDICQRGTSLTIQCQVDSQVTMMFWYRQQPGQSLTLIATANQGSEATYESGFVIDKFPISRPNLTFSTLTVSNMSPEDSSIYLCSVRTGGMNTEAFFGQGTRLTVV.

This chain connects TRBV20-1 to TRBJ2-3; D is unclear. Trimming shortened V by 3 bases and J by 6 bases, and 13 bases separated the two germline ends. The V gene's germline CDR1 is DFQATT and CDR2 SNEGSKA (reference sequence). CDR3 length equals 13 residues. CDR3 amino acids: CSASLTFGDTQYF. CDR3 in DNA: TGCAGTGCTAGTCTGACATTCGGCGATACGCAGTATTTT.

The chain has TRBV20-1 and TRBJ1-4; 9 nucleotides match TRBD1. CDR1 DFQATT and CDR2 SNEGSKA come from the germline V gene (reference sequence). CDR3 length equals 12 residues. The CDR3 DNA reads as TGCAGCCTATGGGACAGGGATGAAAAACTGTTTTTT. Translating it yields CSLWDRDEKLFF.

The V and J genes are TRBV5-1 and TRBJ1-1; D is unclear. The CDR3 extends over 13 amino acids. Germline loops: CDR1 SGHRS, CDR2 YFSETQ. The V end lost 0 bases, the J end lost 8 bases, and 11 bases lay between the germline ends. The CDR3 nucleotides are TGCGCCAGCAGCTTGGTTTCATCCCGGGAAGCTTTCTTT. It yields the protein CASSLVSSREAFF. Together with reference TRBV5-1 and TRBJ1-1, the CDR3 gives the full variable domain: KAGVTQTPRYLIKTRGQQVTLSCSPISGHRSVSWYQQTPGQGLQFLFEYFSETQRNKGNFPGRFSGRQFSNSRSEMNVSTLELGDSALYLCASSLVSSREAFFGQGTRLTVV.

V is TRBV15 and J is TRBJ1-2; D not certain. The CDR3 is 15 amino acids. CDR1 is LNHNV and CDR2 is YYDKDF in the germline V gene (reference sequence). V was cut by 0 bases and J by 8 bases, with 16 bases left in between. CDR3 DNA: TGTGCCACCAGCAGAGATAGGGCGGGGATGAAAGGCTACACCTTC. Encoded protein: CATSRDRAGMKGYTF.

This clonotype was counted a few times. The chain links TRBV11-2 to TRBJ2-2; 12 bases fit TRBD2. V lost 5 bases to trimming and J lost 8 bases; unmatched junction nucleotides: 21. The CDR3 consists of 20 residues. The germline gives CDR1 SGHAT, CDR2 FQNNGV. Here the CDR3 reads CASSTYNPLLAGGGLGELFF. CDR3 bases: TGTGCCAGCAGCACTTATAATCCCCTACTAGCGGGAGGAGGACTTGGGGAGCTGTTTTTT. Together with reference TRBV11-2 and TRBJ2-2, the CDR3 gives the full variable domain: EAGVAQSPRYKIIEKRQSVAFWCNPISGHATLYWYQQILGQGPKLLIQFQNNGVVDDSQLPKDRFSAERLKGVDSTLKIQPAKLEDSAVYLCASSTYNPLLAGGGLGELFFGEGSRLTVL.

CDR3 bases: TGTGCCAGCAGCCGTACCCGTCAGGGGAGTGGGACTGAAGCTTTCTTT. Encoded protein: CASSRTRQGSGTEAFF. This chain connects TRBV7-8 to TRBJ1-1, with a tentative D call TRBD1 (6 bases). Germline CDR1 is SGHVS and CDR2 is FQNEAQ. V lost 5 bases, J lost 5 bases, and 21 bases lay in between. CDR3 size: 16 residues. Filled out from reference TRBV7-8 and TRBJ1-1, the complete variable domain reads GAGVSQSPRYKVAKRGQDVALRCDPISGHVSLFWYQQALGQGPEFLTYFQNEAQLDKSGLPSDRFFAERPEGSVSTLKIQRTQQEDSAVYLCASSRTRQGSGTEAFFGQGTRLTVV.

This clonotype has a handful of counts. This chain links TRBV28 with TRBJ1-1, with D maybe TRBD1 (5 bases). Trimming left V 1 base short and J 2 bases short, with 14 bases between. Germline V gene lookup returns CDR1 MDHEN and CDR2 SYDVKM. This CDR3 is 16 amino acids long. The DNA of the CDR3 is TGTGCCAGCAGTTTATCATCCGGGGGGTATAACACTGAAGCTTTCTTT. As protein: CASSLSSGGYNTEAFF.

This clonotype showed up just a few times. CDR3 DNA sequence: TGTGCCAGCAGTTCCTCAATGAACACTGAAGCTTTCTTT. This translates into CASSSSMNTEAFF. The chain uses TRBV12-3 or TRBV12-4 and TRBJ1-1; no firm D call. The CDR3 contains 13 residues. The V end lost 4 bases, the J end lost 0 bases, and 6 bases lay between the germline ends.

This clonotype appeared a few times. The chain joins TRBV11-2 to TRBJ2-1; maybe TRBD1 (5 bases). CDR3 length: 15 residues. Looked up from germline, CDR1 is SGHAT and CDR2 is FQNNGV. Trimming stripped 5 bases from V and 8 bases from J, with 19 bases between. The CDR3 protein is CASSPGLLRPYEQFF. As DNA, the CDR3 is TGTGCCAGCAGCCCAGGGCTTTTAAGACCTTATGAGCAGTTCTTC.

This chain connects TRBV24-1 to TRBJ1-1, with a possible D match to TRBD1 (5 bases). In germline, CDR1 is KGHDR, CDR2 SFDVKD. Trimming left V 0 bases short and J 5 bases short, with 6 bases between. There are 13 residues in the CDR3. The CDR3 protein is CATSDLQGTEAFF. DNA for the CDR3: TGTGCCACCAGTGATTTGCAGGGAACTGAAGCTTTCTTT.

In DNA form, the CDR3 reads TGCGCCAGCAGCTTGAGCGGGAGTGGAGATACGCAGTATTTT. Translation gives CASSLSGSGDTQYF. The V gene is TRBV5-1, the J gene TRBJ2-3; the match to TRBD2 covers 8 bases. V lost 1 base to trimming and J lost 5 bases; unmatched junction nucleotides: 3. The V gene's germline CDR1 is SGHRS and CDR2 YFSETQ. CDR3 length equals 14 residues.

The chain is built from TRBV12-5 and TRBJ2-5; 8 nucleotides agree with TRBD1. The CDR3 extends over 14 amino acids. The V segment lost 6 bases and the J segment 7 bases; nucleotides outside the gene matches: 10. The germline V gene encodes CDR1 LGHNT and CDR2 FRNRAP. DNA for the CDR3: TGTGCTAGTGGATCAGGGGGCGCTTGGGGGACCCAGTACTTC. This sequence encodes CASGSGGAWGTQYF.

The rearrangement links TRBV18 to TRBJ2-1, with D perhaps TRBD2 (6 bases). The CDR3 is 16 residues long. Trimming shortened V by 5 bases and J by 2 bases, and 16 bases separated the two germline ends. Per the germline V gene, CDR1 is KGHSH and CDR2 is LQKENI. The CDR3 bases are TGTGCCAGCTCATCTCTCCTTGGCGGGGCCTACAATGAGCAGTTCTTC. Its translation is CASSSLLGGAYNEQFF.

This clonotype was seen more than once but under ten times. This chain uses TRBV12-3 or TRBV12-4 with TRBJ1-6; D is uncertain. Trimming left V 1 base short and J 8 bases short, with 6 bases between. The CDR3 consists of 13 residues. The CDR3, as DNA: TGTGCCAGCAGTTTAGAAAATCATTCACCCCTCCACTTT. It yields the protein CASSLENHSPLHF.

The sample holds a few counts of this clonotype. The chain combines TRBV12-5 with TRBJ2-3, with 7 bases identical to TRBD1. Germline V gene lookup returns CDR1 LGHNT and CDR2 FRNRAP. J gave up 4 bases and V 5 bases, and 3 bases lay outside the gene matches. CDR3 length: 13 residues. CDR3 DNA sequence: TGTGCTAGTGGTACCGGGACAGCAGATACGCAGTATTTT. Encoded protein: CASGTGTADTQYF.

This clonotype was counted only a few times. The junction departs from the called germline gene at one end, perhaps through a read error. The genes are TRBV7-2 and TRBJ1-2; the match to TRBD1 covers 8 bases. The germline V gene encodes CDR1 SGHTA and CDR2 FQGNSA. The CDR3 loop spans 14 amino acids. Here the CDR3 DNA reads TGCGCCAGCAGCTTCGGACAGGGTCGGTATGGCTACACCTTC. This translates into CASSFGQGRYGYTF.

The chain recombines TRBV19 with TRBJ1-2; D unresolved. This CDR3 region has 13 residues. The V gene lost 3 bases and the J gene lost 2 bases, with 7 bases spanning the gap. The germline V gene encodes CDR1 LNHDA and CDR2 SQIVND (reference sequence). The CDR3 loop reads CASSMAGNYGYTF. CDR3 in DNA: TGTGCCAGTAGTATGGCGGGGAACTATGGCTACACCTTC. Full variable domain (rest looked up from reference TRBV19 and TRBJ1-2): DGGITQSPKYLFRKEGQNVTLSCEQNLNHDAMYWYRQDPGQGLRLIYYSQIVNDFQKGDIAEGYSVSREKKESFPLTVTSAQKNPTAFYLCASSMAGNYGYTFGSGTRLTVV.

The CDR3 loop reads CASSPTDGQKETQYF. In nucleotides, the CDR3 is TGTGCCAGCAGCCCAACAGACGGACAGAAAGAGACCCAGTACTTC. The chain recombines TRBV7-9 with TRBJ2-5; tentatively, D is TRBD1 (6 bases). The CDR3 is 15 amino acids. The V and J ends lost 5 bases and 3 bases respectively, with 16 bases between them. Germline V CDR1 and CDR2: SEHNR, FQNEAQ (reference sequence).

This clonotype was seen only a few times. V is TRBV7-9 and J is TRBJ2-5; 8 positions match TRBD2. The CDR3 spans 14 residues. Germline V gives CDR1 SEHNR, CDR2 FQNEAQ (reference sequence). J was trimmed by 9 bases and V by 1 base; bases with no gene match: 7. This CDR3 is CASSLGGLGGAQYF. As DNA, the CDR3 is TGTGCCAGCAGCTTAGGAGGGCTCGGGGGGGCCCAGTACTTC. Complete variable domain (other parts from reference TRBV7-9 and TRBJ2-5): DTGVSQNPRHKITKRGQNVTFRCDPISEHNRLYWYRQTLGQGPEFLTYFQNEAQLEKSRLLSDRFSAERPKGSFSTLEIQRTEQGDSAMYLCASSLGGLGGAQYFGPGTRLLVL.

This chain joins TRBV7-9 and TRBJ1-1; D possibly corresponds to TRBD1 (5 bases). V gave up 5 bases and J gave up 5 bases, with 9 bases separating them. Germline CDR1 and CDR2: SEHNR and FQNEAQ (reference sequence). This CDR3 is 12 amino acids long. The CDR3 DNA reads TGTGCCAGCAGCCGAGGGGTAACTGAAGCTTTCTTT. As protein: CASSRGVTEAFF.